These T cell receptor beta chains were read from a single sample in a study of T-cell reconstitution after alpha-beta-depleted transplantation in children. In TCRdb, the PCR reads were re-called with MiXCR into one record per CDR3 protein. The sample shows about 540,000 distinct CDR3 sequences, roughly 27% of them seen only once. The input for sequencing was PBMCs, taken before TCRalphabeta/CD19-depleted stem cell transplant. The source of these receptors is a boy younger than two with Wiskott-Aldrich syndrome, due to receive a stem cell transplant. The CDR3 runs from the conserved cysteine through the conserved F or W. Each record gives: D gene, J gene, clone size, V gene, CDR3 DNA, CDR3 protein. The D gene is left open where the match is weak. Clone size is shown for a subset of rows, as once, few, many or a class of expanded clone.

>.|TRBJ2-1|few|TRBV5-1
TGCGCCAGCAGCTTTAATGGGAATGAGCAGTTCTTC
CASSFNGNEQFF
>.|TRBJ1-1|few|TRBV2
TGTGCCAGCGGAAGAAGTAAAACTGAAGCTTTCTTT
CASGRSKTEAFF
>TRBD1|TRBJ2-1|few|TRBV9
TGTGCCAGCAGCGAGGGACAGGGTGGGAATGAGCAGTTCTTC
CASSEGQGGNEQFF
>TRBD2|TRBJ2-7|few|TRBV6-6
TGTGCCAGCAGTCTACGGACTAGCGTAAACTTC
CASSLRTSVNF
>.|TRBJ2-3|.|TRBV20-1
TGCAGTGCTACCGGCACAGATACGCAGTATTTT
CSATGTDTQYF
>TRBD2|TRBJ2-1|few|TRBV5-1
TGCGCCAGCAGCTTGGCCCTAGCGGGAAGGAGCGTCTACAATGAGCAGTTCTTC
CASSLALAGRSVYNEQFF
>TRBD1|TRBJ1-1|.|TRBV3-1
TGTGCCAGCAGTTCGGTACAGGGGGATGCTTTCTTT
CASSSVQGDAFF
>.|TRBJ1-6|.|TRBV5-1
TGCGCCAGCAGCTTCGGGAATTATAATTCACCCCTCCACTTT
CASSFGNYNSPLHF
>.|TRBJ1-4|few|TRBV5-1
TGCGCCAGCAGCTTCGACAGTCTTAATGAAAAACTGTTTTTT
CASSFDSLNEKLFF
>.|TRBJ2-7|.|TRBV20-1
TGCAGTGCTAGGGTGGGAGCTGCCTACGAGCAGTACTTC
CSARVGAAYEQYF
>TRBD1|TRBJ1-1|few|TRBV6-5
TGTGCCAGCAGTTCCTCACAGGGGCGCAACACTGAAGCTTTCTTT
CASSSSQGRNTEAFF
>.|TRBJ1-2|few|TRBV27
TGTGCCAGCAGTTTATATTCCCAGGGGTATGGCTACACCTTC
CASSLYSQGYGYTF
>.|TRBJ2-7|.|TRBV14
TGTGCCAGCAGCCGCAACACAGGACCGCCGTTC
CASSRNTGPPF
>.|TRBJ2-2|few|TRBV12-3/TRBV12-4
TGTGCCAGCAGTTTCTGGCACGGGGGCGGTCACGGGGAGCTGTTTTTT
CASSFWHGGGHGELFF
>TRBD1|TRBJ2-7|few|TRBV28
TGTGCCAGCAGTTCTCGGACAGGGGCCTACGAGCAGTACTTC
CASSSRTGAYEQYF
>TRBD1|TRBJ1-4|few|TRBV25-1
TGTGCCAGCAGGGAAACAGGGGTTACTAATGAAAAACTGTTTTTT
CASRETGVTNEKLFF
>TRBD2|TRBJ2-1|.|TRBV7-2
TGTGCCAGCAGCTTAGCATCGACGTTAGCGGGAGGCTATGAGCAGTTCTTC
CASSLASTLAGGYEQFF
>.|TRBJ2-7|.|TRBV5-1
TGCGCCAGCAGCGCGGACGGGCACTACGAGCAGTACTTC
CASSADGHYEQYF
>TRBD2|TRBJ2-1|.|TRBV20-1
TGCAGTGCTAGTGGGGGGGAGGGCATTTTCTATGAGCAGTTCTTC
CSASGGEGIFYEQFF
>.|TRBJ2-1|few|TRBV7-8
TGTGCCAGCAGAAAAAGCGGCCTAGAACCCAATGAGCAGTTCTTC
CASRKSGLEPNEQFF
>TRBD2|TRBJ2-5|few|TRBV20-1
TGCAGTGCGTATCCGGGACTAGCGGCCGGGGCCCAGTACTTC
CSAYPGLAAGAQYF